This T cell receptor (beta chain) was observed in a study of OX40 agonist ivuxolimab in advanced cancers. Study details: Patients were treated with ivuxolimab, an agonistic anti-OX40 (CD134) antibody. A male proportion of about 84% was recorded, with mean age 60 years and range roughly 23 to 79.

Study-wide findings and caveats: Relative to CD4+, CD8+ T cells held more expanded clones on average.

CDR1 MDHEN and CDR2 SYDVKM come from the germline V gene. The J segment lost 7 bases and the V segment lost 4 bases, leaving 12 bases of the junction unmatched. This CDR3 has 15 amino acids. TCRdb's copy holds only in-frame clones and misses some; the assay was immunoSEQ multiplex PCR. This sample carries approximately 52,000 clones, about 85% of them seen once, and the ten largest clones take around 9%. Anyone with autoimmune disease history or systemic immunosuppression was excluded. Remarks on this clone: The target antigen is unknown.

The chain employs TRBV28 and TRBJ2-7; 8 nucleotides align to TRBD1. The specimen comprised CD4+ or CD8+ T cells sorted from blood, sampled in a trial of the OX40 agonist ivuxolimab. The clonotype was recovered from an adult with an advanced solid tumor such as melanoma, head and neck, liver or kidney cancer. The CDR3 here is CASSSTGTGTQEQYF. The CDR3 DNA is TGTGCCAGCAGTTCCACTGGGACAGGTACTCAGGAGCAGTACTTC. The full variable domain, rest sourced from reference TRBV28 and TRBJ2-7, is DVKVTQSSRYLVKRTGEKVFLECVQDMDHENMFWYRQDPGLGLRLIYFSYDVKMKEKGDIPEGYSVSREKKERFSLILESASTNQTSMYLCASSSTGTGTQEQYFGPGTRLTVT.